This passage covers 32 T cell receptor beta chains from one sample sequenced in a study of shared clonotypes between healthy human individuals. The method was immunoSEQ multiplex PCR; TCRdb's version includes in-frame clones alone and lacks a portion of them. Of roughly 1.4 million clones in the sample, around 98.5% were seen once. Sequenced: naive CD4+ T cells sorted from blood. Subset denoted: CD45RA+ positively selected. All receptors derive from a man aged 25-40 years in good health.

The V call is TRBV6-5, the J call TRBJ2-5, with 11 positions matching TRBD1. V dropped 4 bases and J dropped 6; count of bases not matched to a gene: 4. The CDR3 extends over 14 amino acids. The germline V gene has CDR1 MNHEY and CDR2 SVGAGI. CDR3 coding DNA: TGTGCCAGCAGTTGGACAGGGGGCATAAAGACCCAGTACTTC. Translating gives CASSWTGGIKTQYF.

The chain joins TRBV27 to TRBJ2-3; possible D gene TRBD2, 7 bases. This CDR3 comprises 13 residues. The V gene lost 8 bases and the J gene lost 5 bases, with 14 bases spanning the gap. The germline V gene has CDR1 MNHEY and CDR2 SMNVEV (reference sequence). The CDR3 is CASRGGARDTQYF. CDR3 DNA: TGTGCCAGCCGAGGGGGGGCGCGAGATACGCAGTATTTT.

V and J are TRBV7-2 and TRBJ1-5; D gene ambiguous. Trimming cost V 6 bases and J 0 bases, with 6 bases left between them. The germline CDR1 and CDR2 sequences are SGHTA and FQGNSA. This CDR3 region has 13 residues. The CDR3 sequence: CASSLNSNQPQHF. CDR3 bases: TGTGCCAGCAGTTTAAATAGCAATCAGCCCCAGCATTTT. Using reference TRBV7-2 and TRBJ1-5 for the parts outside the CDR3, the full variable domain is GAGVSQSPSNKVTEKGKDVELRCDPISGHTALYWYRQSLGQGLEFLIYFQGNSAPDKSGLPSDRFSAERTGGSVSTLTIQRTQQEDSAVYLCASSLNSNQPQHFGDGTRLSIL.

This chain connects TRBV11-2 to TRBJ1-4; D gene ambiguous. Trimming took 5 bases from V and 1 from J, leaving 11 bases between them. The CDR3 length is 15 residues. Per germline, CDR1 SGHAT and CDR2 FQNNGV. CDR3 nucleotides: TGTGCCAGCAGCAATTCACGGGTAACTAATGAAAAACTGTTTTTT. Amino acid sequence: CASSNSRVTNEKLFF. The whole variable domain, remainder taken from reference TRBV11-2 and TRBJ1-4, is EAGVAQSPRYKIIEKRQSVAFWCNPISGHATLYWYQQILGQGPKLLIQFQNNGVVDDSQLPKDRFSAERLKGVDSTLKIQPAKLEDSAVYLCASSNSRVTNEKLFFGSGTQLSVL.

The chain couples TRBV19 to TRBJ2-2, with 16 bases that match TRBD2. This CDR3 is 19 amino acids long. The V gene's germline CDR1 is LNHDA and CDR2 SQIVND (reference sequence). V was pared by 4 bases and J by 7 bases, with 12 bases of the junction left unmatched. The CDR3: CASSTGTSGRAGFFGELFF. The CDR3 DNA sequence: TGTGCCAGTAGTACTGGGACTAGCGGGAGGGCCGGTTTTTTCGGGGAGCTGTTTTTT. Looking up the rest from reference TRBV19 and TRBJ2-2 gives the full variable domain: DGGITQSPKYLFRKEGQNVTLSCEQNLNHDAMYWYRQDPGQGLRLIYYSQIVNDFQKGDIAEGYSVSREKKESFPLTVTSAQKNPTAFYLCASSTGTSGRAGFFGELFFGEGSRLTVL.

The CDR3 sequence is CASRIGQNNEQFF. The DNA for the CDR3 is TGCGCCAGCAGAATTGGACAGAACAATGAGCAGTTCTTC. The rearrangement joins TRBV5-1 to TRBJ2-1; possible D gene TRBD1, 6 bases. V was trimmed by 5 bases and J by 5 bases, leaving 11 bases between them. Germline CDR1 reads SGHRS; CDR2 reads YFSETQ. The CDR3 is made up of 13 amino acids.

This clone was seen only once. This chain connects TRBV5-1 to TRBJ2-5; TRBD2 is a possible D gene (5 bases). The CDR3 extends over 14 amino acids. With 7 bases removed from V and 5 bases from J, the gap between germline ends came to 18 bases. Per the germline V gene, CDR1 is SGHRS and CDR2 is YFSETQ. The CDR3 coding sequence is TGCGCCAGCTCCCGGGATGGCGAGTACGAGACCCAGTACTTC. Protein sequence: CASSRDGEYETQYF.

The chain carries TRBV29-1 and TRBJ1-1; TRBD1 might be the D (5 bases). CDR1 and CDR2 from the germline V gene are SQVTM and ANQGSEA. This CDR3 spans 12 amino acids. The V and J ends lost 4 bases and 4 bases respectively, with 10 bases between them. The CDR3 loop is CSVGAGRTEAFF. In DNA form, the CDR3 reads TGCAGCGTTGGGGCGGGGCGCACTGAAGCTTTCTTT.

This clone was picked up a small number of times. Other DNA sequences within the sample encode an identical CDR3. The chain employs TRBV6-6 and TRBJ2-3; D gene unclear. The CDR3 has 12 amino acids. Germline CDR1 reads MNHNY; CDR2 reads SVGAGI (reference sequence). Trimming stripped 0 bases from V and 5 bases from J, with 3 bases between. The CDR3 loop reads CASSYSGDTQYF. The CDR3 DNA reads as TGTGCCAGCAGTTACTCGGGAGATACGCAGTATTTT.

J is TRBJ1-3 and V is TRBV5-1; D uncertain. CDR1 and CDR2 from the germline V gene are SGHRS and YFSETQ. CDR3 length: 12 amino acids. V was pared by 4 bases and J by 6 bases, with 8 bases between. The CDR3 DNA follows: TGCGCCAGCAGCCCCAAAATAAACACCATATATTTT. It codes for CASSPKINTIYF.

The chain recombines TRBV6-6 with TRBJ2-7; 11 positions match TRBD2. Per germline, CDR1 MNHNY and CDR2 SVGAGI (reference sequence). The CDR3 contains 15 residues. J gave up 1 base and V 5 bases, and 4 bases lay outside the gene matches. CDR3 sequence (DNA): TGTGCCAGCAGTAAAGGACTAGCGGGTTCCTACGAGCAGTACTTC. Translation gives CASSKGLAGSYEQYF.

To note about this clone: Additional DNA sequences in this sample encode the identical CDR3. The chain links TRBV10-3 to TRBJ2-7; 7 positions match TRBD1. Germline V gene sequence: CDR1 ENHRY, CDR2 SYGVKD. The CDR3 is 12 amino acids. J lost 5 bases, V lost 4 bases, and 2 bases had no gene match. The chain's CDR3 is CAISVTGDEQYF. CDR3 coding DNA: TGTGCCATCAGTGTAACAGGGGACGAGCAGTACTTC.

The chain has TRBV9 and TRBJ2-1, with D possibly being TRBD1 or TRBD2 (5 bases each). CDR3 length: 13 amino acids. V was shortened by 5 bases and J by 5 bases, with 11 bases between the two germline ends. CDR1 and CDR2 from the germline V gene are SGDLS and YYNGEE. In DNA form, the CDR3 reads TGTGCCAGCAGTTCCGGGACCCACAATGAGCAGTTCTTC. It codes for CASSSGTHNEQFF. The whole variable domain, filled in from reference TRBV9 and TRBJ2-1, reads DSGVTQTPKHLITATGQRVTLRCSPRSGDLSVYWYQQSLDQGLQFLIQYYNGEERAKGNILERFSAQQFPDLHSELNLSSLELGDSALYFCASSSGTHNEQFFGPGTRLTVL.

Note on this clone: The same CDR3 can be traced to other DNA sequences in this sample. This chain's CDR3 is CASSLNRDYGYTF. CDR3 coding DNA: TGTGCCAGCAGTTTAAACAGGGATTATGGCTACACCTTC. The chain couples TRBV28 to TRBJ1-2; the D gene is possibly TRBD1 (6 bases). V lost 2 bases, J lost 5 bases, and 9 bases lay in between. The CDR3 totals 13 residues. Germline assignment: CDR1 MDHEN and CDR2 SYDVKM.

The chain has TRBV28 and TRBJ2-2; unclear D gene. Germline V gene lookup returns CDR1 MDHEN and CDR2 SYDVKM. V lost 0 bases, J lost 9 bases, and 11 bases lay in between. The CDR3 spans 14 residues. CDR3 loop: CASSLWAPVRELFF. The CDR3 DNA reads TGTGCCAGCAGTTTATGGGCCCCGGTCAGGGAGCTGTTTTTT.

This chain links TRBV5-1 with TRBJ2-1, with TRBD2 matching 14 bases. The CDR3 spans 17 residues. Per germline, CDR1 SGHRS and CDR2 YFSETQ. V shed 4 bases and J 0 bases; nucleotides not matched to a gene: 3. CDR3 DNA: TGCGCCAGCAGCACGGGGACTAGCGGGAGCTCCTACAATGAGCAGTTCTTC. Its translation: CASSTGTSGSSYNEQFF.

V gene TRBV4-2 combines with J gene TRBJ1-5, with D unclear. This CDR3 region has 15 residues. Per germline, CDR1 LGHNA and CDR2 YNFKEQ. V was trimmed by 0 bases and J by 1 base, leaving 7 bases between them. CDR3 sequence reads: CASSQDWKSNQPQHF. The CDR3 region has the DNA TGTGCCAGCAGCCAAGATTGGAAGAGCAATCAGCCCCAGCATTTT.

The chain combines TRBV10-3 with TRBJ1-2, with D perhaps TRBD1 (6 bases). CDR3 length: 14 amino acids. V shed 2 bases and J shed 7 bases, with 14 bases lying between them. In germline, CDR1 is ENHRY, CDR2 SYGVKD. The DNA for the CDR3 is TGTGCCATCAGTGAGATGTTGGGGGCGAGTGGCTACACCTTC. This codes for CAISEMLGASGYTF.

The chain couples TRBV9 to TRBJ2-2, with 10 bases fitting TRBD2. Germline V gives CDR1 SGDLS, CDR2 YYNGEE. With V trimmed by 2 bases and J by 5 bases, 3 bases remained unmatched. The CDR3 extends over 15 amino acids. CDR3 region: CASSVLAGETGELFF. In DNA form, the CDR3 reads TGTGCCAGCAGCGTTCTAGCGGGAGAAACCGGGGAGCTGTTTTTT.

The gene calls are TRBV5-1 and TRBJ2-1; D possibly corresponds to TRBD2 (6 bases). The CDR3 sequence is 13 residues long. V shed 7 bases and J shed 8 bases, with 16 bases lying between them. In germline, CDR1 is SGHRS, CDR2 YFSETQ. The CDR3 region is CASSLRPGDEQFF. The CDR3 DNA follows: TGCGCCAGCTCCCTCAGGCCGGGGGATGAGCAGTTCTTC.

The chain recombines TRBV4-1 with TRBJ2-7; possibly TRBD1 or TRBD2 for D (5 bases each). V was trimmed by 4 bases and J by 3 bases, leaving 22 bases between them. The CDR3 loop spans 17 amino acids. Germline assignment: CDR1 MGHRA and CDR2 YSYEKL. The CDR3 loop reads CASSPKIGTTNYYEQYF. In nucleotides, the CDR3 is TGCGCCAGCAGCCCCAAGATCGGGACGACCAACTACTACGAGCAGTACTTC.

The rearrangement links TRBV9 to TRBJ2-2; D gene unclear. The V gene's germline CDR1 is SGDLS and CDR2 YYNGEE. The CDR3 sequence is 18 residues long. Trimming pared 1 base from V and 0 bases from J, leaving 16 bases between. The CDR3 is CASSVQEATRSNTGELFF. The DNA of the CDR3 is TGTGCCAGCAGCGTACAAGAGGCGACGCGCTCGAACACCGGGGAGCTGTTTTTT.

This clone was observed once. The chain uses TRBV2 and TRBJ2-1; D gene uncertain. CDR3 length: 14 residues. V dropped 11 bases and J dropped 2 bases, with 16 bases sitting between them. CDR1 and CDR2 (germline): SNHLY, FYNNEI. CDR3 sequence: CASAKVTAYNEQFF. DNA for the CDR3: TGTGCCTCAGCCAAGGTAACCGCCTACAATGAGCAGTTCTTC.

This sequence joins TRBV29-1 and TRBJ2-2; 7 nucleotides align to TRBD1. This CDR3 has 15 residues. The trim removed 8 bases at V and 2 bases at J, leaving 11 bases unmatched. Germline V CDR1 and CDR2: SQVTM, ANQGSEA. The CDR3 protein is CSFSTGTVNTGELFF. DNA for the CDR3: TGCAGCTTCTCAACGGGGACAGTTAACACCGGGGAGCTGTTTTTT.

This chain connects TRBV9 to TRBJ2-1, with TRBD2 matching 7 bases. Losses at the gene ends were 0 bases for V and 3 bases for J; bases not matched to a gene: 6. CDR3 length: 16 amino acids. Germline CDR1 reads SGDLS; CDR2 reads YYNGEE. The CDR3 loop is CASSVGPSGFYNEQFF. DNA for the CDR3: TGTGCCAGCAGCGTAGGTCCTAGCGGATTCTACAATGAGCAGTTCTTC.

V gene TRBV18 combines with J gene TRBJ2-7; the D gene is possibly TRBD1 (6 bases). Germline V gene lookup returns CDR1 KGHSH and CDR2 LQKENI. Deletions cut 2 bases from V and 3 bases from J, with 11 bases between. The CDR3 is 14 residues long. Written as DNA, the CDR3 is TGTGCCAGCTCACCAGGGGCAGGGGACTACGAGCAGTACTTC. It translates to CASSPGAGDYEQYF. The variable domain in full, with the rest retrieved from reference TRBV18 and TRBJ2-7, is NAGVMQNPRHLVRRRGQEARLRCSPMKGHSHVYWYRQLPEEGLKFMVYLQKENIIDESGMPKERFSAEFPKEGPSILRIQQVVRGDSAAYFCASSPGAGDYEQYFGPGTRLTVT.

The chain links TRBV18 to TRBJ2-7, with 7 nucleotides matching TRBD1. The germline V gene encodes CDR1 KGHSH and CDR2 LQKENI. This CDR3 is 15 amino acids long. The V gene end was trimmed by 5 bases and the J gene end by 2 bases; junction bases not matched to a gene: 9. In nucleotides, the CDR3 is TGTGCCAGCTCAACCCTCACCGGACAGGCCTACGAGCAGTACTTC. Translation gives CASSTLTGQAYEQYF.

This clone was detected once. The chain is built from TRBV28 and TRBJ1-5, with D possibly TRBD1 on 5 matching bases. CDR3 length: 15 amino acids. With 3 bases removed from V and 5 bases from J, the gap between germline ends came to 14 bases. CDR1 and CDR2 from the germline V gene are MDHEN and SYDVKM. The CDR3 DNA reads TGTGCCAGCAGTTTGTTGGTTGGGGGTGATCAGCCCCAGCATTTT. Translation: CASSLLVGGDQPQHF.

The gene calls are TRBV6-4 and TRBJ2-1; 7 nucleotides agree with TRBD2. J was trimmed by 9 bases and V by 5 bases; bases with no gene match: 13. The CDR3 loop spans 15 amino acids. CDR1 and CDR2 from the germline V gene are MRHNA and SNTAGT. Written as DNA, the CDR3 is TGTGCCAGCAGTTTGGCGGGAGTAGGCCTTGGTGAGCAGTTCTTC. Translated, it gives CASSLAGVGLGEQFF.

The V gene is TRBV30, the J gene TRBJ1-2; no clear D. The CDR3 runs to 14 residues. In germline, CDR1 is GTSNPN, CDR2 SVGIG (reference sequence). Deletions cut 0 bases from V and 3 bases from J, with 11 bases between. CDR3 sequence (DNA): TGTGCCTGGAGTGTCAGGAGGACCGACTATGGCTACACCTTC. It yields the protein CAWSVRRTDYGYTF.

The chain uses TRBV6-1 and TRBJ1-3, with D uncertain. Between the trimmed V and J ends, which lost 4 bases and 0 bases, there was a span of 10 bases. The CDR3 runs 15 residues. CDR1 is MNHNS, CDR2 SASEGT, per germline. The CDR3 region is CASSGTRSSGNTIYF. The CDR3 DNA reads TGTGCCAGCAGTGGTACAAGGAGCTCTGGAAACACCATATATTTT.

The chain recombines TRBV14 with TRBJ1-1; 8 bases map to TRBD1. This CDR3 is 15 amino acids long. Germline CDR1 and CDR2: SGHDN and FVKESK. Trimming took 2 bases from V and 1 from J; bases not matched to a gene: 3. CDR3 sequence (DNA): TGTGCCAGCAGCCAATACGGGACAGGGAACACTGAAGCTTTCTTT. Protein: CASSQYGTGNTEAFF. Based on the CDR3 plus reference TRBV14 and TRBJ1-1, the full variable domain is EAGVTQFPSHSVIEKGQTVTLRCDPISGHDNLYWYRRVMGKEIKFLLHFVKESKQDESGMPNNRFLAERTGGTYSTLKVQPAELEDSGVYFCASSQYGTGNTEAFFGQGTRLTVV.